The rows below give T cell receptor beta chains drawn from one sample of a study of human T cells and chemical hapten exposure. TCRdb re-analysed the RACE reads in MiXCR, keeping a single row per CDR3 protein. The sample shows some 94,000 distinct CDR3 sequences, about an eighth of them seen only once. The sample consisted of whole blood, taken in connection with sensitization to the hapten diphenylcyclopropenone (DPC). The receptors here all came from a woman in her thirties or forties with alopecia areata. Some clones in this sample may be carry-over from other donors' samples. CDR3s include the opening cysteine and the closing phenylalanine or tryptophan. D genes are given only for firm matches. The listing skips clone size in some rows; elsewhere it reads once, few, many or a size class.

abundance: few; j_gene: TRBJ2-5; d_gene: -; v_gene: TRBV5-1; CDR3aa: CASSLVGRSQETQYF; CDR3nt: TGCGCCAGCAGCTTGGTGGGACGGTCACAAGAGACCCAGTACTTC
abundance: -; j_gene: TRBJ2-3; d_gene: -; v_gene: TRBV5-4; CDR3aa: CASSIRSGRRGTQYF; CDR3nt: TGTGCCAGCAGCATTCGGTCAGGGAGGCGCGGTACGCAGTATTTT
abundance: few; j_gene: TRBJ1-2; d_gene: -; v_gene: TRBV20-1; CDR3aa: CSAHTGEGIHGYTF; CDR3nt: TGCAGTGCTCACACGGGAGAGGGAATACATGGCTACACCTTC
abundance: -; j_gene: TRBJ2-3; d_gene: TRBD2; v_gene: TRBV20-1; CDR3aa: CSAPNLRAGGTDTQYF; CDR3nt: TGCAGTGCTCCGAACCTAAGAGCGGGAGGAACAGATACGCAGTATTTT
abundance: -; j_gene: TRBJ1-2; d_gene: TRBD1; v_gene: TRBV6-6; CDR3aa: CASRTGGTYGYTF; CDR3nt: TGTGCCAGCAGGACAGGGGGCACCTATGGCTACACCTTC
abundance: few; j_gene: TRBJ2-1; d_gene: TRBD2; v_gene: TRBV20-1; CDR3aa: CSARDFGTSGSRNEQFF; CDR3nt: TGCAGTGCTAGAGATTTTGGGACTAGCGGGAGTAGGAATGAGCAGTTCTTC
abundance: few; j_gene: TRBJ2-3; d_gene: -; v_gene: TRBV6-2/TRBV6-3; CDR3aa: CASSYVDTQYF; CDR3nt: TGTGCCAGCAGTTACGTGGATACGCAGTATTTT
abundance: -; j_gene: TRBJ2-1; d_gene: TRBD2; v_gene: TRBV6-2/TRBV6-3; CDR3aa: CVSTEGLVYEQFF; CDR3nt: TGTGTCAGCACCGAGGGACTAGTCTATGAGCAGTTCTTC
abundance: few; j_gene: TRBJ2-1; d_gene: TRBD1; v_gene: TRBV15; CDR3aa: CATGQGVDNEQFF; CDR3nt: TGTGCCACAGGACAGGGGGTCGACAATGAGCAGTTCTTC
abundance: many; j_gene: TRBJ1-4; d_gene: -; v_gene: TRBV4-3; CDR3aa: CASSQNPTVVNEKLFF; CDR3nt: TGCGCCAGCAGTCAAAACCCTACAGTCGTTAATGAAAAACTGTTTTTT
abundance: few; j_gene: TRBJ1-5; d_gene: -; v_gene: TRBV28; CDR3aa: CASSPSGGAQPQHF; CDR3nt: TGTGCCAGCAGTCCCTCAGGTGGAGCTCAGCCCCAGCATTTT
abundance: many; j_gene: TRBJ1-2; d_gene: TRBD1; v_gene: TRBV5-4; CDR3aa: CASRGQGASYGYTF; CDR3nt: TGTGCCAGCAGGGGACAGGGGGCGAGCTATGGCTACACCTTC
abundance: many; j_gene: TRBJ1-1; d_gene: -; v_gene: TRBV6-2/TRBV6-3; CDR3aa: CASDGPTEAFF; CDR3nt: TGTGCCAGCGACGGTCCCACTGAAGCTTTCTTT
abundance: many; j_gene: TRBJ2-7; d_gene: -; v_gene: TRBV28; CDR3aa: CASSSGSVPYEQYF; CDR3nt: TGTGCCAGCAGTTCGGGTTCCGTCCCGTACGAGCAGTACTTC
abundance: -; j_gene: TRBJ2-6; d_gene: TRBD1; v_gene: TRBV29-1; CDR3aa: CSVAGTGFSGANVLTF; CDR3nt: TGCAGCGTTGCCGGGACAGGATTCTCTGGGGCCAACGTCCTGACTTTC
abundance: -; j_gene: TRBJ1-3; d_gene: -; v_gene: TRBV30; CDR3aa: CAWKHSGNTIYF; CDR3nt: TGTGCCTGGAAGCACTCTGGAAACACCATATATTTT
abundance: many; j_gene: TRBJ2-3; d_gene: -; v_gene: TRBV6-2/TRBV6-3; CDR3aa: CASSFLGSTDTQYF; CDR3nt: TGTGCCAGCAGTTTCCTGGGTAGCACAGATACGCAGTATTTT
abundance: many; j_gene: TRBJ2-7; d_gene: -; v_gene: TRBV20-1; CDR3aa: CSAQHPSRFYEQYF; CDR3nt: TGCAGTGCCCAGCACCCTAGCAGATTCTACGAGCAGTACTTC
abundance: many; j_gene: TRBJ1-5; d_gene: -; v_gene: TRBV18; CDR3aa: CASSPQISNQPQHF; CDR3nt: TGTGCCAGCTCACCCCAGATCAGCAATCAGCCCCAGCATTTT
abundance: few; j_gene: TRBJ2-1; d_gene: -; v_gene: TRBV6-2/TRBV6-3; CDR3aa: CASSYRGASGTTYNEQFF; CDR3nt: TGTGCCAGCAGTTACAGGGGTGCATCCGGGACAACCTACAATGAGCAGTTCTTC
abundance: many; j_gene: TRBJ1-1; d_gene: -; v_gene: TRBV2; CDR3aa: CASSGHENTEAFF; CDR3nt: TGTGCCAGCAGTGGACACGAGAACACTGAAGCTTTCTTT
abundance: -; j_gene: TRBJ2-7; d_gene: -; v_gene: TRBV12-3/TRBV12-4; CDR3aa: CASSPTGGSHEQYF; CDR3nt: TGTGCCAGCAGCCCGACAGGAGGGAGCCACGAGCAGTACTTC
abundance: -; j_gene: TRBJ2-7; d_gene: -; v_gene: TRBV6-1; CDR3aa: CASSEALQGRVYEQYF; CDR3nt: TGTGCCAGCAGTGAAGCGCTCCAGGGCCGAGTATACGAGCAGTACTTC
abundance: many; j_gene: TRBJ1-1; d_gene: -; v_gene: TRBV4-1; CDR3aa: CASSQGLQNTEAFF; CDR3nt: TGCGCCAGCAGCCAGGGACTTCAAAACACTGAAGCTTTCTTT
abundance: many; j_gene: TRBJ2-7; d_gene: TRBD1; v_gene: TRBV28; CDR3aa: CASSSAPGGGYEQYF; CDR3nt: TGTGCCAGCAGCTCTGCGCCAGGGGGCGGCTACGAGCAGTACTTC
abundance: many; j_gene: TRBJ1-1; d_gene: -; v_gene: TRBV7-3; CDR3aa: CASSFVGGQGTVGTEAFF; CDR3nt: TGTGCCAGCAGCTTCGTAGGTGGGCAGGGGACGGTTGGCACTGAAGCTTTCTTT
abundance: many; j_gene: TRBJ2-5; d_gene: -; v_gene: TRBV5-1; CDR3aa: CASSLWSGQETQYF; CDR3nt: TGCGCCAGCAGCTTGTGGAGCGGTCAAGAGACCCAGTACTTC
abundance: many; j_gene: TRBJ1-1; d_gene: -; v_gene: TRBV27; CDR3aa: CASRDNLINTEAFF; CDR3nt: TGTGCCAGCAGAGATAACTTGATTAACACTGAAGCTTTCTTT
abundance: -; j_gene: TRBJ2-5; d_gene: -; v_gene: TRBV7-2; CDR3aa: CASSSRRLNQETQYF; CDR3nt: TGTGCCAGCAGCTCGAGAAGACTTAACCAAGAGACCCAGTACTTC
abundance: few; j_gene: TRBJ2-7; d_gene: -; v_gene: TRBV29-1; CDR3aa: CSASPDRSYEQYF; CDR3nt: TGCAGCGCCTCCCCGGATCGCTCCTACGAGCAGTACTTC
abundance: -; j_gene: TRBJ2-3; d_gene: -; v_gene: TRBV19; CDR3aa: CASRPPGLTDTQYF; CDR3nt: TGTGCCAGTAGGCCTCCGGGCCTCACAGATACGCAGTATTTT
abundance: -; j_gene: TRBJ1-5; d_gene: TRBD1; v_gene: TRBV7-2; CDR3aa: CASSSDRIQPQHF; CDR3nt: TGTGCCAGCAGCTCGGACAGGATTCAGCCCCAGCATTTT
abundance: -; j_gene: TRBJ2-2; d_gene: -; v_gene: TRBV7-2; CDR3aa: CASSQDSNTGELFF; CDR3nt: TGTGCCAGCAGCCAGGACTCTAACACCGGGGAGCTGTTTTTT
abundance: many; j_gene: TRBJ2-7; d_gene: -; v_gene: TRBV27; CDR3aa: CASSSYYEQYF; CDR3nt: TGTGCCAGCAGTTCCTACTACGAGCAGTACTTC
abundance: few; j_gene: TRBJ1-4; d_gene: TRBD1; v_gene: TRBV5-4; CDR3aa: CASSFGQGEEKLFF; CDR3nt: TGTGCCAGCAGCTTCGGACAGGGGGAAGAAAAACTGTTTTTT
abundance: -; j_gene: TRBJ2-5; d_gene: TRBD2; v_gene: TRBV29-1; CDR3aa: CSAGTNAGYQETQYF; CDR3nt: TGCAGCGCCGGGACTAACGCGGGGTACCAAGAGACCCAGTACTTC
abundance: few; j_gene: TRBJ2-7; d_gene: -; v_gene: TRBV12-2; CDR3aa: CASRFFPLHPGLARYEQYF; CDR3nt: TGTGCAAGTCGCTTCTTTCCCCTCCACCCGGGACTAGCGAGGTACGAGCAGTACTTC
abundance: many; j_gene: TRBJ2-4; d_gene: -; v_gene: TRBV10-3; CDR3aa: CAISEGPPRDIQYF; CDR3nt: TGTGCCATCAGTGAGGGGCCCCCCAGAGACATTCAGTACTTC
abundance: -; j_gene: TRBJ2-7; d_gene: -; v_gene: TRBV29-1; CDR3aa: CSAGDVRYEQYF; CDR3nt: TGCAGCGCAGGGGATGTACGTTACGAGCAGTACTTC
abundance: -; j_gene: TRBJ2-5; d_gene: TRBD2; v_gene: TRBV2; CDR3aa: CASRATSAQETQYF; CDR3nt: TGTGCCAGCAGGGCCACTAGCGCCCAAGAGACCCAGTACTTC
abundance: few; j_gene: TRBJ2-5; d_gene: -; v_gene: TRBV2; CDR3aa: CASSEDQTQYF; CDR3nt: TGTGCCAGCAGTGAGGATCAGACCCAGTACTTC
abundance: few; j_gene: TRBJ2-7; d_gene: TRBD1; v_gene: TRBV29-1; CDR3aa: CSATGTGYYEQYF; CDR3nt: TGCAGCGCTACCGGGACAGGGTACTACGAGCAGTACTTC
abundance: many; j_gene: TRBJ1-1; d_gene: -; v_gene: TRBV16; CDR3aa: CASSPVLAEAFF; CDR3nt: TGTGCCAGCAGCCCCGTTCTGGCTGAAGCTTTCTTT
abundance: -; j_gene: TRBJ1-2; d_gene: -; v_gene: TRBV4-3; CDR3aa: CASSQDWSSSNYGYTF; CDR3nt: TGCGCCAGCAGCCAAGATTGGAGCAGCTCTAACTATGGCTACACCTTC
abundance: -; j_gene: TRBJ2-7; d_gene: -; v_gene: TRBV28; CDR3aa: CASSLPGGYDEQYF; CDR3nt: TGTGCCAGCAGTCTACCCGGGGGCTACGACGAGCAGTACTTC
abundance: -; j_gene: TRBJ1-5; d_gene: TRBD1; v_gene: TRBV7-2; CDR3aa: CASSGTGGAFQPQHF; CDR3nt: TGTGCCAGCAGCGGGACAGGGGGCGCTTTTCAGCCCCAGCATTTT
abundance: -; j_gene: TRBJ2-1; d_gene: TRBD1; v_gene: TRBV28; CDR3aa: CASSPPRDRGSQQFF; CDR3nt: TGTGCCAGCAGCCCACCCCGGGACAGGGGATCACAACAGTTCTTC
abundance: few; j_gene: TRBJ1-5; d_gene: -; v_gene: TRBV18; CDR3aa: CASSPRGEPQHF; CDR3nt: TGTGCCAGCTCACCCAGGGGTGAGCCCCAGCATTTT
abundance: -; j_gene: TRBJ2-7; d_gene: -; v_gene: TRBV12-3/TRBV12-4; CDR3aa: CASRGRDYEQYF; CDR3nt: TGTGCCAGCAGGGGCAGGGACTACGAGCAGTACTTC
abundance: few; j_gene: TRBJ1-2; d_gene: -; v_gene: TRBV4-3; CDR3aa: CASSQDGGGSNRYTF; CDR3nt: TGCGCCAGCAGCCAAGACGGCGGGGGTTCCAATCGCTACACCTTC